These T cell receptor beta chains were read from a single sample in a study of blood T cell repertoires in COVID-19. Sequencing used immunoSEQ multiplex PCR; TCRdb keeps in-frame clones, though not all of them. The sample shows more than 150,000 clones, around 87% of them seen only once. Material: peripheral blood. Receptors originate from a woman in her 70s with COVID-19, enrolled during active disease. The CDR3 runs from the conserved cysteine through the conserved F or W. A D gene is named only where the DNA matches it firmly. Where a row states a size, it is once, few, many or the class of an expanded clone; other rows omit it.

clone_size j_call v_call d_call cdr3_aa cdr3_nt
NA TRBJ1-2 TRBV6-5 TRBD1 CASSSDRGVGYTF TGTGCCAGCAGCTCCGACAGGGGAGTTGGCTACACCTTC
NA TRBJ1-5 TRBV9 NA CASSSGPDGGQPQHF TGTGCCAGCAGCTCAGGTCCCGACGGAGGTCAGCCCCAGCATTTT
NA TRBJ1-1 TRBV29-1 NA CSVGPNTEAFF TGCAGCGTTGGGCCGAACACTGAAGCTTTCTTT
NA TRBJ1-1 TRBV9 NA CASSVGGQLNTEAFF TGTGCCAGCAGCGTAGGGGGGCAGTTGAACACTGAAGCTTTCTTT
NA TRBJ2-5 TRBV3-1/TRBV3-2 TRBD1 CASSPRDRGFSPLQETQYF TGTGCCAGCAGCCCGCGGGACAGGGGTTTTTCGCCCCTCCAAGAGACCCAGTACTTC
NA TRBJ2-3 TRBV7-3 NA CASSSSGTGLYAQYF TGTGCCAGCAGCTCATCCGGGACTGGACTGTACGCGCAGTATTTT
NA TRBJ2-3 TRBV2 NA CASSVTRSGDTQYF TGTGCCAGCAGTGTGACCCGGTCGGGAGATACGCAGTATTTT
NA TRBJ2-5 TRBV4-1 NA CASSGAGVSSGETQYF TGCGCCAGCAGTGGGGCAGGGGTGTCTTCTGGGGAGACCCAGTACTTC
NA TRBJ2-3 TRBV5-5 TRBD1 CASSRDRGVADTQYF TGTGCCAGCAGCCGGGACAGGGGGGTGGCAGATACGCAGTATTTT
NA TRBJ2-7 TRBV5-6 TRBD1 CASTSGTGLYEQYF TGTGCCAGCACCTCTGGGACAGGGCTCTACGAGCAGTACTTC
NA TRBJ2-1 TRBV5-1 TRBD1 CASSLEGQASYNEQFF TGCGCCAGCAGCTTAGAGGGACAGGCCTCCTACAATGAGCAGTTCTTC
few TRBJ2-7 TRBV30 NA CAWSASLYEQYF TGTGCCTGGAGTGCCTCACTCTACGAGCAGTACTTC